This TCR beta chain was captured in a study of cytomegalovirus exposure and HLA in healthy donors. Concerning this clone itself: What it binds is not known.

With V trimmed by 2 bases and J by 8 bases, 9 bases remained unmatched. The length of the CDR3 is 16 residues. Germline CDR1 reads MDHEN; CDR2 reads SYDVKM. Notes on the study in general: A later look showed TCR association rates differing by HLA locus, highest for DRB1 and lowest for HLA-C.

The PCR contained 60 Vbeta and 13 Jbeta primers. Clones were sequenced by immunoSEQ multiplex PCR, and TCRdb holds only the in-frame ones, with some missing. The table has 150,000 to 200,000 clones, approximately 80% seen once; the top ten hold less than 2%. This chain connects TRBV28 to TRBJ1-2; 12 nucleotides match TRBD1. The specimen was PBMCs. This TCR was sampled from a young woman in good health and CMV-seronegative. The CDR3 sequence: CASSLPRGQGARGYTF. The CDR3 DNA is TGTGCCAGCAGTTTACCCCGGGGACAGGGGGCGCGAGGCTACACCTTC.